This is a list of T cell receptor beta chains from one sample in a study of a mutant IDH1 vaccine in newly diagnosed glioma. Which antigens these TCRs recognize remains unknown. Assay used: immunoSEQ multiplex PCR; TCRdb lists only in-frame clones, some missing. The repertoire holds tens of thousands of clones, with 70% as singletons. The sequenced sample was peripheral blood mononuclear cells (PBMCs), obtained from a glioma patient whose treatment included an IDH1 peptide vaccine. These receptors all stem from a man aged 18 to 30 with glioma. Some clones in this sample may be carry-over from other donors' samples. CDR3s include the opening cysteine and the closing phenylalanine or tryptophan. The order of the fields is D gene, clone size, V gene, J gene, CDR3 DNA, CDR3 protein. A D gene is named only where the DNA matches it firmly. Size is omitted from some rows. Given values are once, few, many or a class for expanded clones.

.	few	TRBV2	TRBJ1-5	TGTGCCAGCAGTGATGGGGATCAGCCCCAGCATTTT	CASSDGDQPQHF
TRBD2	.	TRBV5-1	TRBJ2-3	TGCGCCAGCAGCTTCCTAGCGGGCCCCACAGATACGCAGTATTTT	CASSFLAGPTDTQYF
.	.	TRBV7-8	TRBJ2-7	TGTGCCAGCAGCTTCGGGGTGGCCGAGCAGTACTTC	CASSFGVAEQYF
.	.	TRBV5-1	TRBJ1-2	TGCGCCAGCAGCGAGTACCTGGCTAACTATGGCTACACCTTC	CASSEYLANYGYTF
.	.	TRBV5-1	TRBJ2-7	TGCGCCAGCAGCTTCGGACAGCCGAGCGGGATGAACTCCTACGAGCAGTACTTC	CASSFGQPSGMNSYEQYF
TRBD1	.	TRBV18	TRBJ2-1	TGTGCCAGCTCACCGACAGGGGCCTACAATGAGCAGTTCTTC	CASSPTGAYNEQFF
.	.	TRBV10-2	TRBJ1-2	TGCGCCAGCAGTGAGTGGCGGCAGAACTATGGCTACACCTTC	CASSEWRQNYGYTF
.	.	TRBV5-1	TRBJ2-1	TGCGCCAGCAGCTTTCGGGAAGGGTATGAGCAGTTCTTC	CASSFREGYEQFF
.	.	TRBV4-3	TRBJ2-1	TGCGCCAGCAGCCAAGGCGGTAACGGATGGACGGATGAGCAGTTCTTC	CASSQGGNGWTDEQFF
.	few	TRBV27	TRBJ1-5	TGTGCCAGCAGTTTATATAAGGGGTACAATCAGCCCCAGCATTTT	CASSLYKGYNQPQHF
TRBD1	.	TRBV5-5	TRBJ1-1	TGTGCCAGCAGACGACAGGGGGCAGCTGAAGCTTTCTTT	CASRRQGAAEAFF
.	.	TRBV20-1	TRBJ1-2	TGCAGTGCGGTCAACAACTATGGCTACACCTTC	CSAVNNYGYTF
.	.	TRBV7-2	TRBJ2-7	TGTGCCAGCAGCTTGGTACGGGACGTCGAGCAGTACTTC	CASSLVRDVEQYF
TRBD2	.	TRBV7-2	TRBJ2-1	TGTGCCAGCAGCATCGCGGGAGCCTACAATGAGCAGTTCTTC	CASSIAGAYNEQFF
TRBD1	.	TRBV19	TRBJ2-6	TGTGCCAGTAGTATAAGACCGGGACAGGGAGCCGGGGCCAACGTCCTGACTTTC	CASSIRPGQGAGANVLTF
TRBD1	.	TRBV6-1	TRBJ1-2	TGTGCCAGCAGCGACGACAGGGGAGGCGACTATGGCTACACCTTC	CASSDDRGGDYGYTF
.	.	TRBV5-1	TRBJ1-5	TGCGCCAGCAGCACGGGGGGAATCGGCCAGCCCCAGCATTTT	CASSTGGIGQPQHF
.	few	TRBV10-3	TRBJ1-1	TGTGCCATCAGTGATTGGAGGGGCTGGGGCCCTGAAGCTTTCTTT	CAISDWRGWGPEAFF
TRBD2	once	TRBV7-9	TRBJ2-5	TGTGCCAGCAGCTTATCTAGCGGGAGAGAGACCCAGTACTTC	CASSLSSGRETQYF
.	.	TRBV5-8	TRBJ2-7	TGTGCCAGCAGCTTACTAGGGAGAGGCTACGAGCAGTACTTC	CASSLLGRGYEQYF
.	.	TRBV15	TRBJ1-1	TGTGCCACCAGCGTCGGGACTACGAACACTGAAGCTTTCTTT	CATSVGTTNTEAFF
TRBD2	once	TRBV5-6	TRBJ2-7	TGTGCCAGCAGCCTCAGCGGGGAGAGCGAGCAGTACTTC	CASSLSGESEQYF
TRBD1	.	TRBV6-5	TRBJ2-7	TGTGCCAGCAGTTACTCGACCCCGGGACAGGGAAGCGAGCAGTACTTC	CASSYSTPGQGSEQYF
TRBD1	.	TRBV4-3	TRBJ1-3	TGCGCCAGCAGCCATGGACAGGGGGCGTACACCATATATTTT	CASSHGQGAYTIYF
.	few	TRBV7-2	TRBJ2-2	TGTGCCAGCAGCTTAGCGCGAGGGGAGCTGTTTTTT	CASSLARGELFF
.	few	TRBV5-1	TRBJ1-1	TGCGCCAGCAGCTTGAAAGGGATGAACACTGAAGCTTTCTTT	CASSLKGMNTEAFF
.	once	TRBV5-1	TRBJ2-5	TGCGCCAGCAGCTCAGGGAATGCTTGGGGGGAGACCCAGTACTTC	CASSSGNAWGETQYF
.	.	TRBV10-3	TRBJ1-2	TGTGCCATCAGTGAGGGGACCTATGGCTACACCTTC	CAISEGTYGYTF
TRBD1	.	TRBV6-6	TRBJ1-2	TGTGCCAGCAGGCCGACAGGGTTAAACTATGGCTACACCTTC	CASRPTGLNYGYTF
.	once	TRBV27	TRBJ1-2	TGTGCCAGCAGTCCAGGGTGGGTTAGCTATGGCTACACCTTC	CASSPGWVSYGYTF
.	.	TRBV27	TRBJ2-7	TGTGCCAGCAGTCGAAGCTCCCGGGGTTACGAGCAGTACTTC	CASSRSSRGYEQYF
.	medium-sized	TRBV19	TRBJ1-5	TGTGCCAGTAGCCCGACAGAATATAGCAATCAGCCCCAGCATTTT	CASSPTEYSNQPQHF
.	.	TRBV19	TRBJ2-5	TGTGCCAGTAGGGGGAGAGGGGAAGAGACCCAGTACTTC	CASRGRGEETQYF
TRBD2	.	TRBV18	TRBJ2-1	TGTGCCAGCTCACCCCGCCTAGCGGGCTACAATGAGCAGTTCTTC	CASSPRLAGYNEQFF
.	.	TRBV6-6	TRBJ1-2	TGTGCCACCGTCAAGGTTGGCTACACCTTC	CATVKVGYTF
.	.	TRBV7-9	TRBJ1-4	TGTGCCAGCAGCTTATATGTACGGACTGCAACTAATGAAAAACTGTTTTTT	CASSLYVRTATNEKLFF
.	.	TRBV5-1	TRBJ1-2	TGCGCCAGCAGCCAATCGGTAGGGGAACCGTCTGGCTACACCTTC	CASSQSVGEPSGYTF
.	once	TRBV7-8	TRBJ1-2	TGTGCCAGCAGCTTGGCCAGCTATGGCTACACCTTC	CASSLASYGYTF
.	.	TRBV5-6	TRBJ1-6	TGTGCCAGCAGCCCTCGCCGCCGCTCATTCTATCGATCACCCCTCCACTTT	CASSPRRRSFYRSPLHF